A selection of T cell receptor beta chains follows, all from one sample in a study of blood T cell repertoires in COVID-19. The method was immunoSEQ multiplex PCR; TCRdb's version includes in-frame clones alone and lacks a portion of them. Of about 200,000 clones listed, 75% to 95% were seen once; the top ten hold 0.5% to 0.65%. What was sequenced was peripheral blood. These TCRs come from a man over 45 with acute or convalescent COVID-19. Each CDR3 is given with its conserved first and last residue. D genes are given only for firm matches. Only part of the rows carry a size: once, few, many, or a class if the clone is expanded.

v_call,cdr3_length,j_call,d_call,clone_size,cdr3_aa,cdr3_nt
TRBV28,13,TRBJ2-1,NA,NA,CASSLTGRGEQFF,TGTGCCAGCAGCTTAACAGGGCGCGGGGAGCAGTTCTTC
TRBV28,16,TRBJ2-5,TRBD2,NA,CASSFGLAGGQETQYF,TGTGCCAGCAGTTTCGGGCTAGCGGGGGGGCAAGAGACCCAGTACTTC
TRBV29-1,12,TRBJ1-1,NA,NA,CSVKQGNTEAFF,TGCAGCGTTAAACAGGGGAACACTGAAGCTTTCTTT
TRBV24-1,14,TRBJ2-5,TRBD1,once,CATGPGTGQETQYF,TGTGCCACCGGACCCGGGACAGGGCAAGAGACCCAGTACTTC
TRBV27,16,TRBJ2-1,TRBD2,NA,CASSLSGGRGYNEQFF,TGTGCCAGCAGTTTAAGTGGCGGGAGAGGGTACAATGAGCAGTTCTTC
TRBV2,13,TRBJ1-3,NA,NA,CASSQDWGNTIYF,TGTGCCAGCAGTCAAGACTGGGGAAACACCATATATTTT
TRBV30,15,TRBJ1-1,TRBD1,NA,CAWSVLGQGMSEAFF,TGTGCCTGGAGTGTACTTGGACAGGGGATGTCTGAAGCTTTCTTT
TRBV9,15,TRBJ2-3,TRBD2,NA,CASRRGGVGTDTQYF,TGTGCCAGCAGACGGGGAGGGGTAGGAACAGATACGCAGTATTTT
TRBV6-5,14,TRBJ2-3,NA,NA,CASSPEGRIDTQYF,TGTGCCAGCAGTCCGGAGGGCCGGATAGATACGCAGTATTTT
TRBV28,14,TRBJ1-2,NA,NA,CASSSGAGIYGYTF,TGTGCCAGCAGTTCTGGAGCAGGGATCTATGGCTACACCTTC
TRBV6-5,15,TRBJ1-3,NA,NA,CASLGGPLAGNTIYF,TGTGCATCTCTCGGGGGGCCTCTGGCCGGAAACACCATATATTTT
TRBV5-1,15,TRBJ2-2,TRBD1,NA,CASSVRDSDTGELFF,TGCGCCAGCAGCGTCAGGGACAGCGACACCGGGGAGCTGTTTTTT
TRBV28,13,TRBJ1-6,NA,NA,CASMTPAGSPLHF,TGTGCCAGCATGACCCCAGCGGGTTCACCCCTCCACTTT
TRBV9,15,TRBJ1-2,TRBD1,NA,CASSVGSGTGYGYTF,TGTGCCAGCAGCGTAGGATCCGGGACAGGGTATGGCTACACCTTC
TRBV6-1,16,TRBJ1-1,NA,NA,CASSESQGSVNTEAFF,TGTGCCAGCAGTGAAAGTCAGGGGTCGGTGAACACTGAAGCTTTCTTT
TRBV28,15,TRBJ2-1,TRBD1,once,CASNSAGGSYNEQFF,TGTGCCAGCAATTCGGCAGGGGGCTCCTACAATGAGCAGTTCTTC
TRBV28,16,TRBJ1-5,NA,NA,CASRITPARSNQPQHF,TGTGCCAGCAGAATAACTCCCGCCCGGAGCAATCAGCCCCAGCATTTT
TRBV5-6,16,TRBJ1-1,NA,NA,CASSLWREERNTEAFF,TGTGCCAGCAGCCTATGGCGTGAGGAGAGGAACACTGAAGCTTTCTTT
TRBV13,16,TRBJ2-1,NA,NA,CASSSRRDSLYNEQFF,TGTGCCAGCAGCTCCCGCCGGGACTCCCTTTACAATGAGCAGTTCTTC
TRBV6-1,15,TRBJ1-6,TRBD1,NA,CASSEWDRVRSPLHF,TGTGCCAGCAGTGAATGGGACAGGGTTCGTTCACCCCTCCACTTT
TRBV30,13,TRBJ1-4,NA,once,CAWSGGPNEKLFF,TGTGCCTGGAGTGGGGGCCCTAATGAAAAACTGTTTTTT
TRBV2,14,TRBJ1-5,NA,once,CASSELHINQPQHF,TGTGCCAGCAGTGAATTACATATTAATCAGCCCCAGCATTTT
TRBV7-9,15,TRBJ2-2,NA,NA,CASSSHGEVTGELFF,TGTGCCAGCAGCTCCCACGGGGAAGTAACCGGGGAGCTGTTTTTT
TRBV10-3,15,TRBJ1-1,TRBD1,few,CAISLYMTGDTEAFF,TGTGCCATCAGCCTATACATGACAGGGGACACTGAAGCTTTCTTT
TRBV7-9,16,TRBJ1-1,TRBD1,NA,CASTRGTGGSNTEAFF,TGTGCCAGCACCAGGGGAACAGGGGGCTCGAACACTGAAGCTTTCTTT
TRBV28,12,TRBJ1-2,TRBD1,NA,CASSTGQYGYTF,TGTGCCAGCAGCACGGGACAGTATGGCTACACCTTC
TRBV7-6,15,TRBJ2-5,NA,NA,CASSFGSGNQETQYF,TGTGCCAGCAGCTTTGGATCGGGGAACCAAGAGACCCAGTACTTC
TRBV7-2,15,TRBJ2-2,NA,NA,CASSPQGDQTGELFF,TGTGCCAGCAGTCCTCAGGGCGACCAGACCGGGGAGCTGTTTTTT
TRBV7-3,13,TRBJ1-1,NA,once,CASSLNTGSEAFF,TGTGCCAGCAGCTTAAACACAGGGTCAGAAGCTTTCTTT
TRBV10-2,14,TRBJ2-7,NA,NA,CATRPGLPSGEQYF,TGCGCCACCCGGCCGGGACTCCCATCTGGCGAGCAGTACTTC
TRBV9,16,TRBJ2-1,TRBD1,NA,CASSAVGQRAYNEQFF,TGTGCCAGCAGCGCCGTGGGACAGCGAGCATACAATGAGCAGTTCTTC
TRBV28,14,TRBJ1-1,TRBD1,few,CASFDRVLSTEAFF,TGTGCCAGCTTCGACAGGGTTTTGAGCACTGAAGCTTTCTTT
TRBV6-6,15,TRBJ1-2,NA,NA,CASSYRTVQDYGYTF,TGTGCCAGCAGTTACCGGACGGTACAGGACTATGGCTACACCTTC
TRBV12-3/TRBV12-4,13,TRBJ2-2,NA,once,CASSPGNTGELFF,TGTGCCAGCAGCCCCGGGAACACCGGGGAGCTGTTTTTT
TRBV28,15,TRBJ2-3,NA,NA,CASSPPGLLSDTQYF,TGTGCCAGCAGTCCACCCGGTCTACTCTCGGATACGCAGTATTTT
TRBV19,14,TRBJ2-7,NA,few,CASSNTGSSYEQYF,TGTGCCAGTAGTAATACAGGGAGTAGCTACGAGCAGTACTTC
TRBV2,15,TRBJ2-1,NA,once,CASRGPPGRLGEQFF,TGTGCCAGCCGCGGTCCCCCAGGGCGATTAGGTGAGCAGTTCTTC
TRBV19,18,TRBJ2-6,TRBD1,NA,CASRPAGQGISGANVLTF,TGTGCCAGTAGGCCAGCTGGACAGGGAATCTCTGGGGCCAACGTCCTGACTTTC
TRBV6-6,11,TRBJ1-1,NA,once,CASTSVTEAFF,TGTGCCAGCACCTCCGTGACTGAAGCTTTCTTT